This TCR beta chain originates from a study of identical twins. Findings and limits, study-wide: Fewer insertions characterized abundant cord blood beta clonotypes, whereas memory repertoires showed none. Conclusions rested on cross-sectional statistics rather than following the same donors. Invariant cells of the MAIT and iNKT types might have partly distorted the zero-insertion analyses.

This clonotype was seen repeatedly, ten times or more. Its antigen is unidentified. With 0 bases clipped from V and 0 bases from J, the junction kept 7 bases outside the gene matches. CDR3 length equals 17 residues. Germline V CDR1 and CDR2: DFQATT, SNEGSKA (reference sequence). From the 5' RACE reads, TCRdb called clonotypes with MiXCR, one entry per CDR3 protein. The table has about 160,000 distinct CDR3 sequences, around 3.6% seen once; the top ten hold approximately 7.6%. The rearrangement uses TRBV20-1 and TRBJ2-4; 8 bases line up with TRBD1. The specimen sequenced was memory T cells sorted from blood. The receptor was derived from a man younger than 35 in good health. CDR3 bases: TGCAGTGCTAGAGACTACGGGACAGGTCTAGCCAAAAACATTCAGTACTTC. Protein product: CSARDYGTGLAKNIQYF.